The 4 T cell receptor beta chains in this list originate from one sample, sequenced in a study of blood T cell repertoires in COVID-19. This table comes from immunoSEQ multiplex PCR, and its TCRdb copy is limited to in-frame clones, with some not included. Among approximately 82,000 clones, around 85% were seen once, and the ten largest hold about 12%. The sequenced sample consisted of peripheral blood. These receptors all come from a woman in her 70s with active or convalescent COVID-19.

The CDR3 here is CASSQARQYEQYF. CDR3 sequence (DNA): TGTGCCAGCAGCCAAGCGAGACAATACGAGCAGTACTTC. V usage is TRBV4-2 and J usage is TRBJ2-7; D not certain. Germline values: CDR1 LGHNA, CDR2 YNFKEQ. The CDR3 covers 13 residues. V lost 1 base and J 4 bases, leaving 8 bases between the germline ends.

The rearrangement links TRBV5-1 to TRBJ1-2, with no clear D. The CDR3 runs 14 residues. Trimming left V 1 base short and J 1 base short, with 8 bases between. Germline CDR1 and CDR2: SGHRS and YFSETQ. The chain's CDR3 is CASSLSWLNYGYTF. The CDR3 DNA reads as TGCGCCAGCAGCTTGTCGTGGCTTAACTATGGCTACACCTTC.

J is TRBJ2-4 and V is TRBV3-1 (or the pseudogene TRBV3-2), with D possibly being TRBD1 (5 bases). With 3 bases removed from V and 0 bases from J, the gap between germline ends came to 12 bases. The CDR3 is made up of 16 amino acids. The germline gives CDR1 LGHDT, CDR2 YNNKEL (reference sequence). Written as DNA, the CDR3 is TGTGCCAGCAGCCACACGACAGAACTAGCCAAAAACATTCAGTACTTC. This gives the protein CASSHTTELAKNIQYF.

This sequence joins TRBV3-1 (or the pseudogene TRBV3-2) and TRBJ1-2, with a tentative D call TRBD1 (5 bases). V lost 0 bases and J lost 6, with 8 bases in between. Germline-derived CDR1 and CDR2 are LGHDT and YNNKEL (reference sequence). CDR3 size: 13 residues. CDR3 region: CASSQDLGDGYTF. CDR3 bases: TGTGCCAGCAGCCAAGATCTAGGGGATGGCTACACCTTC.